This is a list of T cell receptor beta chains from one sample in a study of human T cells and chemical hapten exposure. TCRdb independently ran MiXCR on the RACE reads; one entry per CDR3 protein. The table shows about 84,000 distinct CDR3 sequences, with about 10% occurring only once. Sequenced here: whole blood, sampled in connection with sensitization to the hapten diphenylcyclopropenone (DPC). These receptors were obtained from a woman aged 50 to 65 with alopecia areata. Some clones in this sample may be carry-over from other donors' samples. CDR3s include the opening cysteine and the closing phenylalanine or tryptophan. The D gene is left open where the match is weak. Clone size, where shown, is once, few, many, or a class for clones that have expanded.

j_gene: TRBJ1-4
abundance: many
v_gene: TRBV20-1
d_gene: TRBD1
CDR3nt: TGCAGTGCTTTACCGATGTCAGGGGGTAATGAAAAACTGTTTTTT
CDR3aa: CSALPMSGGNEKLFF

j_gene: TRBJ1-5
abundance: .
v_gene: TRBV6-2/TRBV6-3
d_gene: .
CDR3nt: TGTGCCAGCAGTTACGGTTATAGCAATCAGCCCCAGCATTTT
CDR3aa: CASSYGYSNQPQHF

j_gene: TRBJ2-1
abundance: many
v_gene: TRBV29-1
d_gene: TRBD2
CDR3nt: TGCAGCGGAAATTTAGCGGGAGGAGGAAATGAGCAGTTCTTC
CDR3aa: CSGNLAGGGNEQFF

j_gene: TRBJ2-4
abundance: few
v_gene: TRBV6-2/TRBV6-3
d_gene: .
CDR3nt: TGTGCCAGCAGTTACTCCGGGGAGGTAAACATTCAGTACTTC
CDR3aa: CASSYSGEVNIQYF

j_gene: TRBJ1-3
abundance: few
v_gene: TRBV5-4
d_gene: .
CDR3nt: TGTGCCAGCAGCGCCCGGACAGCTGGAAACACCATATATTTT
CDR3aa: CASSARTAGNTIYF

j_gene: TRBJ2-7
abundance: .
v_gene: TRBV4-3
d_gene: TRBD1
CDR3nt: TGCGCCAGCAGCCAAAGTGGCGGGACAGGGAGGGACGAGCAGTACTTC
CDR3aa: CASSQSGGTGRDEQYF

j_gene: TRBJ2-1
abundance: few
v_gene: TRBV12-5
d_gene: .
CDR3nt: TGTGCTAGTGGTTTCTACAATGAGCAGTTCTTC
CDR3aa: CASGFYNEQFF

j_gene: TRBJ2-1
abundance: .
v_gene: TRBV7-8
d_gene: .
CDR3nt: TGTGCCAGCAGCTTGGAAGCCTATGAGCAGTTCTTC
CDR3aa: CASSLEAYEQFF

j_gene: TRBJ2-7
abundance: .
v_gene: TRBV7-6
d_gene: TRBD2
CDR3nt: TGTGCCAGCAGCCCCGGGACTAGCGGGGACCTTACCTACTACGAGCAGTACTTC
CDR3aa: CASSPGTSGDLTYYEQYF

j_gene: TRBJ1-2
abundance: once
v_gene: TRBV7-2
d_gene: TRBD1
CDR3nt: TGTGCCAGCAGCTTTCGGGACAGGATTTATGGCTACACCTTC
CDR3aa: CASSFRDRIYGYTF

j_gene: TRBJ2-7
abundance: many
v_gene: TRBV5-1
d_gene: TRBD2
CDR3nt: TGCGCCAGCAGCTTTGGGCTAGCGGAGACCTACGAGCAGTACTTC
CDR3aa: CASSFGLAETYEQYF

j_gene: TRBJ2-3
abundance: .
v_gene: TRBV6-6
d_gene: TRBD2
CDR3nt: TGTGCCAGCAGGACCCGGCGGGGGGGCACAGATACGCAGTATTTT
CDR3aa: CASRTRRGGTDTQYF

j_gene: TRBJ2-4
abundance: few
v_gene: TRBV28
d_gene: .
CDR3nt: TGTGCCAGCGCCTCCCAGGGGAGGAGCAAAAACATTCAGTACTTC
CDR3aa: CASASQGRSKNIQYF

j_gene: TRBJ2-2
abundance: .
v_gene: TRBV15
d_gene: TRBD2
CDR3nt: TGTGCCACCAGCAGAGATCTGACTAGCGCCACGGGGACCGGGGAGCTGTTTTTT
CDR3aa: CATSRDLTSATGTGELFF

j_gene: TRBJ2-7
abundance: many
v_gene: TRBV28
d_gene: TRBD1
CDR3nt: TGTGCCAGCCAGACAGGGGGGCGCGAGCAGTACTTC
CDR3aa: CASQTGGREQYF

j_gene: TRBJ1-3
abundance: many
v_gene: TRBV11-2
d_gene: .
CDR3nt: TGTGCCAGCAGCCTTGCGGGTTCTCCATCCTCTGGAAACACCATATATTTT
CDR3aa: CASSLAGSPSSGNTIYF

j_gene: TRBJ1-6
abundance: many
v_gene: TRBV2
d_gene: TRBD1
CDR3nt: TGTGCCAGCGTCGGTCGACAGGGCTTCTCCTATAATTCACCCCTCCACTTT
CDR3aa: CASVGRQGFSYNSPLHF

j_gene: TRBJ2-1
abundance: few
v_gene: TRBV5-1
d_gene: TRBD2
CDR3nt: TGCGCCAGCAGCTCTCCTCCTCGGGCTCTAGCGGGAGTTAGAAATGAGCAGTTCTTC
CDR3aa: CASSSPPRALAGVRNEQFF

j_gene: TRBJ2-1
abundance: many
v_gene: TRBV12-3/TRBV12-4
d_gene: TRBD2
CDR3nt: TGTGCCAGCAGGCCCAGAGCGGGAGCCTCCGGCAATGAGCAGTTCTTC
CDR3aa: CASRPRAGASGNEQFF

j_gene: TRBJ2-5
abundance: .
v_gene: TRBV9
d_gene: TRBD2
CDR3nt: TGTGCCAGCAGCGTAGGAGGGACTACAGAGACCCAGTACTTC
CDR3aa: CASSVGGTTETQYF

j_gene: TRBJ1-1
abundance: few
v_gene: TRBV6-1
d_gene: .
CDR3nt: TGTGCCAGCAGTGAACGGCCAGTAAACACTGAAGCTTTCTTT
CDR3aa: CASSERPVNTEAFF

j_gene: TRBJ2-7
abundance: many
v_gene: TRBV9
d_gene: TRBD2
CDR3nt: TGTGCCAGCAGCCCCGCGGCGGGAGATGGGTACGAGCAGTACTTC
CDR3aa: CASSPAAGDGYEQYF

j_gene: TRBJ2-2
abundance: .
v_gene: TRBV7-8
d_gene: TRBD1
CDR3nt: TGTGCCAGCAGCTCCCTAACCGGGACAGTTAACACCGGGGAGCTGTTTTTT
CDR3aa: CASSSLTGTVNTGELFF

j_gene: TRBJ2-7
abundance: .
v_gene: TRBV20-1
d_gene: .
CDR3nt: TGCAGTGCTAGAGATCAGCTTACGTCTATCCACGAGCAGTACTTC
CDR3aa: CSARDQLTSIHEQYF

j_gene: TRBJ2-7
abundance: few
v_gene: TRBV19
d_gene: .
CDR3nt: TGTGCCAGTAGTATCAAGGTTGGGCCCCTCTACGAGCAGTACTTC
CDR3aa: CASSIKVGPLYEQYF

j_gene: TRBJ1-1
abundance: many
v_gene: TRBV7-8
d_gene: .
CDR3nt: TGTGCCAGCAGCTTAGCAGGTCGCACTGAAGCTTTCTTT
CDR3aa: CASSLAGRTEAFF

j_gene: TRBJ1-3
abundance: few
v_gene: TRBV6-6
d_gene: .
CDR3nt: TGTGCCAGCAGTTACGGCCGAGGATCTTCCGGAAACACCACATATTTT
CDR3aa: CASSYGRGSSGNTTYF

j_gene: TRBJ1-5
abundance: few
v_gene: TRBV6-5
d_gene: .
CDR3nt: TGTGCCAGCAGCGAAGGAATCTATCAGCCCCAGCATTTT
CDR3aa: CASSEGIYQPQHF

j_gene: TRBJ2-3
abundance: few
v_gene: TRBV7-2
d_gene: TRBD2
CDR3nt: TGTGCCAGCAGCCCCGGACTAGCCCTAACAGATACGCAGTATTTT
CDR3aa: CASSPGLALTDTQYF